The following is a TCR beta chain sequence with its context. Antigen unknown. Assay: immunoSEQ multiplex PCR; the TCRdb copy retains only in-frame clones and omits some. The sample includes approximately 91,000 clones, about 83% of them seen just once. These data originate in a study of OX40 agonist ivuxolimab in advanced cancers. Study-level results: At 0.1 to 3.0 mg/kg and by week 6, CD4+ and CD8+ T cells in the blood had expanded clonally.

Per germline, CDR1 SGHRS and CDR2 YFSETQ. This CDR3 comprises 14 residues. The V end was cut by 4 bases, the J end by 2 bases, with 13 bases between. This chain uses TRBV5-1 with TRBJ2-7; perhaps D is TRBD1 or TRBD2 (5 bases each). This material consisted of CD4+ or CD8+ T cells sorted from blood, taken in a trial of the OX40 agonist ivuxolimab. The TCR comes from an adult with an advanced solid tumor such as melanoma, head and neck, liver or kidney cancer. The CDR3: CASSPGGAPYEQYF. In DNA form, the CDR3 reads TGCGCCAGCAGCCCTGGGGGTGCTCCCTACGAGCAGTACTTC.